A selection of T cell receptor beta chains follows, all from one sample in a study of shared clonotypes between healthy human individuals. TCRdb's copy holds only in-frame clones and misses some; the assay was immunoSEQ multiplex PCR. The sample includes millions of clones, 90% to 95% of them seen just once. The sequenced sample consisted of naive CD4+ T cells sorted from blood. Receptors originate from a young man in good health. The CDR3 runs from the conserved cysteine through the conserved F or W. Fields, in order: V gene, clone size, D gene, J gene, CDR3 protein, CDR3 DNA. The D gene is left open where the match is weak. Size values are once, few and many counts, or a class for expanded clones, and some rows have none.

TRBV12-5	NA	NA	TRBJ1-1	CASGLEMNTEAFF	TGTGCTAGTGGTTTGGAGATGAACACTGAAGCTTTCTTT
TRBV7-9	few	NA	TRBJ1-2	CASSLASFNYGYTF	TGTGCCAGCAGCTTAGCGTCATTTAACTATGGCTACACCTTC
TRBV15	NA	NA	TRBJ2-1	CATSRGSSYNEQFF	TGTGCCACCAGCCGGGGAAGCTCCTACAATGAGCAGTTCTTC
TRBV19	NA	TRBD1	TRBJ1-4	CASSIVRGTGEGVKLFF	TGTGCCAGTAGTATTGTCCGGGGGACAGGCGAAGGGGTAAAACTGTTTTTT
TRBV5-1	NA	TRBD2	TRBJ2-3	CASSGGLDTDTQYF	TGCGCCAGCAGCGGGGGACTAGACACAGATACGCAGTATTTT
TRBV2	NA	TRBD1	TRBJ2-1	CASKGQANEQFF	TGTGCCAGCAAAGGACAGGCCAATGAGCAGTTCTTC
TRBV6-5	NA	NA	TRBJ2-7	CASSYSIDSSYEQYF	TGTGCCAGCAGTTACTCGATAGACAGTTCCTACGAGCAGTACTTC
TRBV19	few	NA	TRBJ2-1	CASSRANEQFF	TGTGCCAGTAGTAGGGCTAATGAGCAGTTCTTC
TRBV14	NA	NA	TRBJ1-4	CASSQSQKLFF	TGTGCCAGCAGCCAATCCCAAAAACTGTTTTTT
TRBV18	NA	TRBD1	TRBJ1-1	CASSQPLGTANTEAFF	TGTGCCAGCTCACAACCTCTTGGGACAGCAAACACTGAAGCTTTCTTT
TRBV9	once	NA	TRBJ1-2	CASSVAAVANYGYTF	TGTGCCAGCAGCGTAGCGGCAGTAGCTAACTATGGCTACACCTTC
TRBV5-6	once	TRBD2	TRBJ2-7	CASSLSSASGNYEQYF	TGTGCCAGCAGCTTGTCCTCGGCTAGCGGAAACTACGAGCAGTACTTC
TRBV30	NA	NA	TRBJ2-1	CAWSGTIYNEQFF	TGTGCCTGGAGTGGAACTATCTACAATGAGCAGTTCTTC
TRBV7-9	NA	TRBD1	TRBJ1-5	CASSKDRGYNQPQHF	TGTGCCAGCAGCAAGGACAGGGGCTACAATCAGCCCCAGCATTTT
TRBV7-2	NA	TRBD2	TRBJ2-7	CASSLASVSGSREQYF	TGTGCCAGCAGCTTAGCCTCTGTTAGCGGGAGCCGGGAGCAGTACTTC
TRBV6-1	NA	TRBD2	TRBJ2-7	CASMREGGHEQYF	TGTGCCAGCATGCGGGAGGGAGGCCACGAGCAGTACTTC
TRBV2	NA	TRBD2	TRBJ2-2	CASSEDPSGFGELFF	TGTGCCAGCAGTGAAGACCCTAGCGGATTCGGGGAGCTGTTTTTT
TRBV5-1	NA	TRBD2	TRBJ2-5	CASSPGGLETQYF	TGCGCCAGCAGCCCGGGGGGTTTGGAGACCCAGTACTTC